This TCR beta chain was recorded in a study of CD4 T cells in relation to SARS-CoV-2 and coronaviruses. Study summary: ViraFEST: approximately 10-day antigen culture of PBMCs, then TCR beta CDR3 sequencing.

Assay: immunoSEQ multiplex PCR; the TCRdb copy retains only in-frame clones and omits some. The top ten hold about an eighth of the sample, which has tens of thousands of clones, roughly 70% seen once. CDR1 is SGHRS, CDR2 YFSETQ, per germline. V lost 4 bases and J lost 6; bases outside the gene matches: 8. The CDR3 contains 15 residues. CD4+ T cells from unexposed donors were obtained before the COVID-19 pandemic (2011-2018). CD4+ T cells were isolated from the cells after 10 days of culture. PBMCs were plated at 1.5 million to 2 million per well in IL-2-containing medium. Note on this clone: The antigen is unknown.

The TCR originated in a human donor in good health. V gene TRBV5-1 combines with J gene TRBJ2-1, with TRBD1 matching 9 bases. Sequenced material: CD4+ T cells from PBMCs, cultured in vitro. The CDR3 loop is CASSMQGQGGNEQFF. The CDR3 bases are TGCGCCAGCAGCATGCAGGGACAGGGTGGCAATGAGCAGTTCTTC.